Below are 27 T cell receptor beta chains sequenced from a single sample in a study of blood T cells in healthy people across ages. A J-beta primer mix and a sample-barcoded 5' primer were used in a second PCR of about 7 to 12 cycles. TCRdb itself ran the 5' RACE reads through MiXCR, one entry per CDR3 protein. The sample contains 650,000 to 1,000,000 distinct CDR3 sequences, roughly 46% of which appear only once. The specimen sequenced was blood. Source of these receptors: a man older than 75 in good health.

This clonotype was counted ten times or more. The chain is built from TRBV28 and TRBJ2-1; 7 nucleotides line up with TRBD2. Germline CDR1 MDHEN, CDR2 SYDVKM. V shed 5 bases, J shed 7 bases, and the junction held 8 bases outside the gene matches. CDR3 length: 14 residues. DNA for the CDR3: TGTGCCAGCAGTAGAGCGGGATCCCTTAATGAGCAGTTCTTC. This gives the protein CASSRAGSLNEQFF.

The rearrangement uses TRBV7-2 and TRBJ2-7; unclear D gene. This CDR3 comprises 13 residues. Germline CDR1 and CDR2: SGHTA and FQGNSA. Trimming took off 2 bases at V and 4 bases at J, with 9 bases between the two ends. The CDR3 reads CASSLLSEYEQYF. CDR3 DNA: TGTGCCAGCAGCTTACTTTCGGAATACGAGCAGTACTTC.

This clonotype was picked up many times. A much larger clonotype is one base distant, so this may be a read error. V is TRBV29-1 and J is TRBJ2-7, with D perhaps given as TRBD1 or TRBD2 (5 bases each). This CDR3 has 13 amino acids. CDR1 and CDR2 (germline): SQVTM, ANQGSEA. The ends were cut back, 6 bases at V and 9 bases at J, with 21 bases in the middle. CDR3 loop: CSVDWGSGLGQYF. The CDR3 DNA reads as TGCAGCGTGGACTGGGGGTCGGGCCTGGGGCAGTACTTC.

This clonotype was counted between two and nine times. This sequence joins TRBV7-2 and TRBJ2-5; TRBD2 is a possible D gene (5 bases). The length of the CDR3 is 16 residues. V was clipped by 1 base and J by 5 bases, with 17 bases between them. Germline V CDR1 and CDR2: SGHTA, FQGNSA. CDR3 sequence reads: CASSLVTRSFGETQYF. The CDR3 DNA sequence: TGTGCCAGCAGCTTAGTAACTAGGAGTTTCGGTGAGACCCAGTACTTC.

This chain links TRBV28 with TRBJ1-6; 7 bases match TRBD1. The CDR3 totals 15 residues. Germline V CDR1 and CDR2: MDHEN, SYDVKM. Trimming took 6 bases from V and 6 from J; bases not matched to a gene: 8. The CDR3 DNA reads TGTGCCAGCAGAGAAGGACAGGTGCCTAATTCACCCCTCCACTTT. It yields the protein CASREGQVPNSPLHF.

This clonotype has at least ten counts. This chain links TRBV29-1 with TRBJ2-1; weak D call: TRBD1 (6 bases). The CDR3 is 13 amino acids. CDR1 is SQVTM, CDR2 ANQGSEA, per germline. Trimming shortened V by 7 bases and J by 5 bases, and 15 bases separated the two germline ends. The CDR3 bases are TGCAGCGCCGACGGGCAGGGGAACAATGAGCAGTTCTTC. This codes for CSADGQGNNEQFF.

The rearrangement uses TRBV4-2 and TRBJ2-7, with 8 positions matching TRBD2. Germline CDR1 LGHNA, CDR2 YNFKEQ. The CDR3 is made up of 16 amino acids. J gave up 0 bases and V 0 bases, and 4 bases lay outside the gene matches. CDR3 bases: TGTGCCAGCAGCCAAGACCGGACTAGCTACTCCTACGAGCAGTACTTC. Its protein is CASSQDRTSYSYEQYF.

The CDR3 loop reads CASSTYTRTGWDTQYF. In DNA, the CDR3 is TGTGCCAGCAGTACCTACACCAGAACGGGCTGGGATACGCAGTATTTT. The V call is TRBV12-3 or TRBV12-4, the J call TRBJ2-3; D is uncertain. This CDR3 is built from 16 residues. The ends were cut back, 5 bases at V and 6 bases at J, with 21 bases in the middle.

The chain is built from TRBV2 and TRBJ2-5; the match to TRBD2 covers 12 bases. Germline trimming cut 0 bases from V and 5 bases from J; bases unmatched to any gene: 4. This CDR3 spans 16 amino acids. The germline gives CDR1 SNHLY, CDR2 FYNNEI. CDR3 protein: CASSEAPGLAGETQYF. The CDR3 nucleotides are TGTGCCAGCAGTGAAGCTCCCGGACTAGCGGGGGAGACCCAGTACTTC.

This chain joins TRBV20-1 and TRBJ1-3; 7 bases agree with TRBD1. The CDR3 loop spans 14 amino acids. V shed 3 bases, J shed 0 bases, and the junction held 2 bases outside the gene matches. Germline CDR1 and CDR2: DFQATT and SNEGSKA (reference sequence). CDR3 amino acids: CSARDRHSGNTIYF. The CDR3 coding sequence is TGCAGTGCTAGGGACAGGCACTCTGGAAACACCATATATTTT.

The CDR3 DNA follows: TGTGCCAGCACCCTCCGCCAGGCCTACGAGCAGTACTTC. Translating it yields CASTLRQAYEQYF. The rearrangement joins TRBV28 to TRBJ2-7; D is ambiguous. With 7 bases removed from V and 2 bases from J, the gap between germline ends came to 12 bases. Germline assignment: CDR1 MDHEN and CDR2 SYDVKM. The CDR3 contains 13 residues.

This clonotype came up a few times. The CDR3 protein is CATSRERKTQYF. The DNA for the CDR3 is TGTGCCACCAGCAGAGAAAGGAAGACCCAGTACTTC. V is TRBV15 and J is TRBJ2-5; D not certain. V lost 0 bases and J 6 bases, leaving 5 bases between the germline ends. The germline V gene has CDR1 LNHNV and CDR2 YYDKDF (reference sequence). The CDR3 has 12 amino acids. The entire variable domain, with the rest obtained from reference TRBV15 and TRBJ2-5, is as follows: DAMVIQNPRYQVTQFGKPVTLSCSQTLNHNVMYWYQQKSSQAPKLLFHYYDKDFNNEADTPDNFQSRRPNTSFCFLDIRSPGLGDTAMYLCATSRERKTQYFGPGTRLLVL.

This clonotype was recorded a few times. Written as DNA, the CDR3 is TGTGCCAGCAGCTTAGGCCTGGGTCTGAATGAGCAGTTCTTC. Translating it yields CASSLGLGLNEQFF. V and J are TRBV13 and TRBJ2-1; no definite D call. The CDR3 contains 14 residues. Trimming shortened V by 0 bases and J by 7 bases, and 10 bases separated the two germline ends. Germline-derived CDR1 and CDR2 are PRHDT and FYEKMQ (reference sequence).

The CDR3 bases are TGTGCCTGGAGTAAGGGGACAGGGGGTTTTCAGCCCCAGCATTTT. Its translation is CAWSKGTGGFQPQHF. This chain joins TRBV30 and TRBJ1-5; 11 bases fit TRBD1. CDR1 is GTSNPN, CDR2 SVGIG, per germline (reference sequence). CDR3 length: 15 residues. V trimming: 2 bases; J trimming: 6 bases; junction bases outside the gene matches: 6.

This clonotype was recorded a few times. The chain has TRBV7-2 and TRBJ2-3, with 12 bases fitting TRBD2. The trim removed 2 bases at V and 4 bases at J, leaving 4 bases unmatched. The CDR3 length is 16 residues. Germline V gives CDR1 SGHTA, CDR2 FQGNSA. This CDR3 reads CASSLRTSGNADTQYF. The CDR3 nucleotides read TGTGCCAGCAGCTTAAGGACTAGCGGGAACGCAGATACGCAGTATTTT.

Worth noting for this clonotype: Germline and junction disagree at one end, which may indicate a read error. The CDR3 nucleotides read TGTGCCAGCAGCTTCCTAGCCAAAAGCATTCAGTACTTC. It is translated as CASSFLAKSIQYF. V usage is TRBV7-2 and J usage is TRBJ2-4, with D perhaps matching TRBD2 (5 bases). There are 13 residues in the CDR3. Germline assignment: CDR1 SGHTA and CDR2 FQGNSA.

This sequence joins TRBV7-3 and TRBJ2-2, with TRBD2 as a possible D gene (6 bases). The CDR3 has 14 residues. The V gene lost 5 bases and the J gene lost 6 bases, with 13 bases spanning the gap. Per the germline V gene, CDR1 is SGHTA and CDR2 is FQGTGA. The CDR3 sequence is CASSRLGLAGELFF. In DNA, the CDR3 is TGTGCCAGCAGCCGACTAGGTCTTGCCGGGGAGCTGTTTTTT.

This chain uses TRBV10-3 with TRBJ2-1, with 9 bases aligning to TRBD2. CDR1 and CDR2 (germline): ENHRY, SYGVKD. J lost 4 bases, V lost 6 bases, and 25 bases had no gene match. This CDR3 has 21 residues. The CDR3 loop reads CAIRETPTRGVLSGGYNEQFF. The CDR3 nucleotides read TGTGCCATCAGGGAGACGCCGACGAGAGGGGTGTTGAGCGGGGGGTACAATGAGCAGTTCTTC.

This rearrangement joins TRBV4-3 to TRBJ2-2; the D gene is possibly TRBD1 (6 bases). Trimming stripped 4 bases from V and 4 bases from J, with 16 bases between. Germline CDR1 reads LGHNA; CDR2 reads YSLEER. CDR3 length equals 16 residues. The CDR3 DNA follows: TGCGCCAGCAGCCCCTCCCCAGGGGTAATCACCGGGGAGCTGTTTTTT. It is translated as CASSPSPGVITGELFF.

V and J are TRBV7-2 and TRBJ2-7; tentatively, D is TRBD1 (8 bases). Between the trimmed V and J ends, which lost 1 base and 7 bases, there was a span of 17 bases. The CDR3 covers 15 residues. Per germline, CDR1 SGHTA and CDR2 FQGNSA. DNA for the CDR3: TGTGCCAGCAGCTTAGAGTGGACAGGGAGGGGGGAGCAGTACTTC. Its protein product is CASSLEWTGRGEQYF.

This clonotype was detected only a few times. This CDR3 reads CASSQGRTSGRFF. CDR3 bases: TGTGCCAGCAGCCAAGGACGGACTAGCGGACGGTTCTTC. The chain has TRBV4-2 and TRBJ2-1; 10 positions agree with TRBD2. Germline V gives CDR1 LGHNA, CDR2 YNFKEQ. The CDR3 has 13 amino acids. V trimming: 1 base; J trimming: 15 bases; junction bases outside the gene matches: 6.

CDR3 region: CASRKTGGMYEQYF. As DNA, the CDR3 is TGTGCCAGCAGAAAGACAGGGGGCATGTACGAGCAGTACTTC. The V and J genes are TRBV28 and TRBJ2-5, with 10 bases lining up with TRBD1. With the DNA end fitting TRBJ2-7 better, the J assignment may be wrong. Per the germline V gene, CDR1 is MDHEN and CDR2 is SYDVKM. This CDR3 comprises 14 residues.

The table lists this clonotype with many counts. This rearrangement joins TRBV29-1 to TRBJ2-7; tentatively, D is TRBD1 (6 bases). CDR1 is SQVTM and CDR2 is ANQGSEA in the germline V gene. Trimming cost V 7 bases and J 6 bases, with 16 bases left between them. This CDR3 contains 12 residues. CDR3 DNA: TGCAGCGCCGGAGAGCGAGGGGGCGAGCAGTACTTC. It codes for CSAGERGGEQYF.

V usage is TRBV24-1 and J usage is TRBJ2-1; the D gene is possibly TRBD2 (5 bases). V was pared by 3 bases and J by 11 bases, with 19 bases between. This CDR3 region has 15 residues. Germline CDR1 KGHDR, CDR2 SFDVKD. The CDR3 sequence: CATSDLQGLAYKQFF. As DNA, the CDR3 is TGTGCCACCAGTGATCTGCAAGGACTTGCATATAAGCAGTTCTTC.

This clonotype came up once. This chain links TRBV7-3 with TRBJ2-1; D not resolved. The germline gives CDR1 SGHTA, CDR2 FQGTGA. Trimming pared 5 bases from V and 8 bases from J, leaving 25 bases between. This CDR3 comprises 17 residues. In nucleotides, the CDR3 is TGTGCCAGCAGCCCCCCTCCCAGCAGCTCCCCGTCCGATGAGCAGTTCTTC. It encodes CASSPPPSSSPSDEQFF. Combining the CDR3 with reference TRBV7-3 and TRBJ2-1 gives the whole variable domain GAGVSQTPSNKVTEKGKYVELRCDPISGHTALYWYRQSLGQGPEFLIYFQGTGAADDSGLPNDRFFAVRPEGSVSTLKIQRTERGDSAVYLCASSPPPSSSPSDEQFFGPGTRLTVL.

Only a few counts were recorded for this clonotype. V is TRBV29-1 and J is TRBJ2-5, with TRBD1 matching 7 bases. V lost 4 bases and J lost 5; bases outside the gene matches: 10. Germline CDR1 and CDR2: SQVTM and ANQGSEA. This CDR3 region has 14 residues. In DNA, the CDR3 is TGCAGCGTTGGAACAGGGGTTACCCCCGAGACCCAGTACTTC. Its translation is CSVGTGVTPETQYF.

The rearrangement links TRBV5-1 to TRBJ1-4; D is undetermined. V lost 0 bases and J lost 3, with 9 bases in between. This CDR3 has 15 amino acids. Per germline, CDR1 SGHRS and CDR2 YFSETQ. The CDR3 loop is CASSLGAGPNEKLFF. The CDR3 region has the DNA TGCGCCAGCAGCTTGGGTGCAGGACCTAATGAAAAACTGTTTTTT.